This T cell receptor beta chain derives from a study of beta chain features in type 1 diabetes. Central memory, naive, regulatory and stem cell-like memory CD4+ cells were sorted by CD45RO/CCR7/CD25/CD127/CD95/CD27. Concerning this clone itself: The target antigen is unknown.

This CDR3 spans 15 amino acids. Germline V CDR1 and CDR2: LGHNA, YNFKEQ. Study-wide results and caveats: TCRB CDR3s from Type 1 diabetes patients were moderately but significantly shorter in all four CD4+ subsets. More deletions and fewer insertions at VDJ junctions were seen in type 1 diabetes patients.

Expressed TCRB transcripts were sequenced because the entire RNA isolate underwent reverse transcription. Sequencing was performed with immunoSEQ multiplex PCR; in TCRdb, only in-frame clones are kept and a portion is missing. The sample lists some 300,000 clones, 8% occurring once. Sequenced material: central memory CD4+ T cells from blood. This TCR derives from a woman aged 18-29 years in good health. V and J are TRBV4-2 and TRBJ2-5, with 10 bases matching TRBD2. The J call may be incorrect, as the DNA end agrees better with TRBJ2-7. CDR3 amino acids: CASSQGRTSGTEQYF. The CDR3, as DNA: TGTGCCAGCAGCCAAGGGCGGACTAGCGGCACCGAGCAGTACTTC.